The rows below give T cell receptor beta chains drawn from one sample of a study of T cell changes during pregnancy in multiple sclerosis. The method was immunoSEQ multiplex PCR; TCRdb's version includes in-frame clones alone and lacks a portion of them. This repertoire shows some 77,000 clones, just over 90% found once; its top ten account for just over 2.5%. The sequencing here drew on peripheral blood, taken after pregnancy. The receptors were sampled from a female donor in good health, enrolled as a control in a pregnancy study. The CDR3 runs from the conserved cysteine through the conserved F or W.

V gene,J gene,CDR3 length,CDR3 protein
TRBV5-4,TRBJ2-7,15,CASSPGTSSLYEQYF
TRBV9,TRBJ2-2,15,CASSPRTGVGGELFF
TRBV7-3,TRBJ2-3,16,CASGVQAGGIRDTQYF
TRBV7-6,TRBJ2-3,18,CASSRKAGGSGSTDTQYF
TRBV7-9,TRBJ2-7,12,CASSGGGYEQYF
TRBV30,TRBJ2-3,14,CAWSLTGSVGTQYF
TRBV7-2,TRBJ1-2,13,CASSLGQGGGYTF
TRBV14,TRBJ2-1,19,CASSQDPRTSGRATNEQFF
TRBV30,TRBJ2-3,15,CAWSVLARASDTQYF
TRBV9,TRBJ1-5,14,CASSLGQGGEPQHF
TRBV10-3,TRBJ1-1,13,CAISQGAATEAFF
TRBV19,TRBJ2-7,14,CASSLTPSSYEQYF
TRBV10-3,TRBJ2-2,16,CAIRGTSGRNTGELFF
TRBV5-1,TRBJ2-3,19,CASSPTAGIRSRDTDTQYF
TRBV7-8,TRBJ2-3,14,CASSARQGADTQYF
TRBV30,TRBJ1-1,12,CAWNLDPAEAFF
TRBV7-3,TRBJ1-1,13,CASSSRGVTEAFF
TRBV7-9,TRBJ1-2,16,CASSLVTGGPYYGYTF
TRBV9,TRBJ2-5,15,CASSVEGTGRETQYF
TRBV6-6,TRBJ1-1,14,CASSYEQFTHPPYF
TRBV28,TRBJ2-1,15,CASSPNWRGGNEQFF
TRBV10-3,TRBJ1-2,14,CATRPGQGSYGYTF
TRBV19,TRBJ1-1,13,CASSIGEGTEAFF
TRBV14,TRBJ1-1,14,CASSQGQTGAEAFF
TRBV10-3,TRBJ1-6,15,CAIRGGSSYNSPLHF
TRBV15,TRBJ2-7,17,CATSRDYEASGGGQQYF
TRBV5-1,TRBJ1-2,15,CASSRGTRANYGYTF
TRBV5-8,TRBJ2-1,15,CASSLGLIAYNEQFF